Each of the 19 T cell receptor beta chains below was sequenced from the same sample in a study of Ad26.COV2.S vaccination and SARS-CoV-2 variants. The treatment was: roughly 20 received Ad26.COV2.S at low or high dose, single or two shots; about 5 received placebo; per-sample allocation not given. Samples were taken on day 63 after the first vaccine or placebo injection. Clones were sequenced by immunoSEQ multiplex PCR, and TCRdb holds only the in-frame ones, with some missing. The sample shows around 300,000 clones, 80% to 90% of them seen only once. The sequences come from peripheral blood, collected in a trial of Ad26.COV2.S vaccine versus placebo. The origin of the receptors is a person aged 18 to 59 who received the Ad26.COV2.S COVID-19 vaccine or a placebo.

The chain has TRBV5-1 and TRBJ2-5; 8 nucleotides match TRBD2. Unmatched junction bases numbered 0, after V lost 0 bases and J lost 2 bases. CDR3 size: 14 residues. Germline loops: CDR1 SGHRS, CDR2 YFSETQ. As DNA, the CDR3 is TGCGCCAGCAGCTTGGCGGGGGGGCAAGAGACCCAGTACTTC. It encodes CASSLAGGQETQYF.

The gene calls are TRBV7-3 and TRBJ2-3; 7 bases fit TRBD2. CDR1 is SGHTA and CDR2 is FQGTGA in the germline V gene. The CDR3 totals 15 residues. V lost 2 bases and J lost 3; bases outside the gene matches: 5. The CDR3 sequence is CASSLAASGTDTQYF. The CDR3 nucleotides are TGTGCCAGCAGCTTAGCGGCTAGCGGTACAGATACGCAGTATTTT.

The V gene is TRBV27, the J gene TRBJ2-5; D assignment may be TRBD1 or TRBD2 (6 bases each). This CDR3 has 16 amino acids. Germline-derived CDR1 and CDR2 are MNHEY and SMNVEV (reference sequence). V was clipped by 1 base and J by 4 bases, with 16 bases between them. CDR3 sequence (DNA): TGTGCCAGCAGTTTATACGGCGGGACACCGTTAGAGACCCAGTACTTC. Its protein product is CASSLYGGTPLETQYF.

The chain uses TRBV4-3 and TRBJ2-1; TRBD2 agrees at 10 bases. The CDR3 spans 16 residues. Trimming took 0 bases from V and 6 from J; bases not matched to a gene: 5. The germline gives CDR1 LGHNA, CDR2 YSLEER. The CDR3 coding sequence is TGCGCCAGCAGCCAAGATCTAGCGGGGGCGCTCAATGAGCAGTTCTTC. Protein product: CASSQDLAGALNEQFF.

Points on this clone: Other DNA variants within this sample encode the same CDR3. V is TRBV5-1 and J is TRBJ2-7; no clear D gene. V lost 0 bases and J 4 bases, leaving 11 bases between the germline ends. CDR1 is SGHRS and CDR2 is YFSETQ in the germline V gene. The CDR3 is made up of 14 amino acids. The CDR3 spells CASSLGGGDYEQYF. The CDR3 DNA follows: TGCGCCAGCAGCTTGGGGGGTGGAGATTACGAGCAGTACTTC.

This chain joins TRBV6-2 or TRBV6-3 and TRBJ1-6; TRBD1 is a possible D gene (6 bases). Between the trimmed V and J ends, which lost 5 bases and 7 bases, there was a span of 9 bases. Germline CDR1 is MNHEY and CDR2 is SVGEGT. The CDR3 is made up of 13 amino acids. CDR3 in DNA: TGTGCCAGCAGTACAGGGAAAAATTCACCCCTCCACTTT. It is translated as CASSTGKNSPLHF.

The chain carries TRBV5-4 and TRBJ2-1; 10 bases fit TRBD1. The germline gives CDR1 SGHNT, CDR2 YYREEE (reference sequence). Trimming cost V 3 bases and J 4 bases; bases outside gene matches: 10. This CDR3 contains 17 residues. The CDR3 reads CASSSTLRTGGYNEQFF. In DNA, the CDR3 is TGTGCCAGCAGCTCAACCCTACGGACAGGGGGGTACAATGAGCAGTTCTTC. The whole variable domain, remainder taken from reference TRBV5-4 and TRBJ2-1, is ETGVTQSPTHLIKTRGQQVTLRCSSQSGHNTVSWYQQALGQGPQFIFQYYREEENGRGNFPPRFSGLQFPNYSSELNVNALELDDSALYLCASSSTLRTGGYNEQFFGPGTRLTVL.

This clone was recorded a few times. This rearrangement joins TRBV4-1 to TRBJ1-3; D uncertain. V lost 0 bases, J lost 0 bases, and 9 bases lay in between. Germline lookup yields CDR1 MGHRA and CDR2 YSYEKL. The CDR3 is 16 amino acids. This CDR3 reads CASSQEEGISGNTIYF. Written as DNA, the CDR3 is TGCGCCAGCAGCCAAGAAGAAGGCATCTCTGGAAACACCATATATTTT.

This chain's CDR3 is CASSRLQGGGAQYF. CDR3 sequence (DNA): TGTGCCAGCAGCAGACTCCAGGGGGGCGGGGCCCAGTACTTC. The J gene is TRBJ2-5, the V gene TRBV6-6; a weak D match, TRBD1 (7 bases). Trimming stripped 6 bases from V and 9 bases from J, with 20 bases between. The CDR3 contains 14 residues. Germline V CDR1 and CDR2: MNHNY, SVGAGI (reference sequence).

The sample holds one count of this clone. The CDR3 DNA sequence: TGTGCCAGCAGCTTCGCAGGGGGCGCATTAGAATATGGCTACACCTTC. Protein: CASSFAGGALEYGYTF. V gene TRBV7-9 combines with J gene TRBJ1-2; TRBD1 matches at 8 bases. From germline, CDR1 is SEHNR and CDR2 FQNEAQ (reference sequence). This CDR3 contains 16 residues. J was trimmed by 5 bases and V by 3 bases; bases with no gene match: 11.

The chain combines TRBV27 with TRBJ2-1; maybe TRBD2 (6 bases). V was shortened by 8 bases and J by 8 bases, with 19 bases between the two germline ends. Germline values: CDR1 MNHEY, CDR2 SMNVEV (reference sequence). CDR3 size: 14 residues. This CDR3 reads CASGLGGSRDEQFF. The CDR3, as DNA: TGTGCCAGCGGTCTCGGAGGGAGTCGCGATGAGCAGTTCTTC.

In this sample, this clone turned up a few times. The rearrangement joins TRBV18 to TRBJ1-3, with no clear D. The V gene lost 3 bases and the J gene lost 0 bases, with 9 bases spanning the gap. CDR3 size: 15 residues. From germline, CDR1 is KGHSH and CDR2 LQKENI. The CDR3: CASSPGHSSGNTIYF. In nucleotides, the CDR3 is TGTGCCAGCTCACCGGGCCACTCCTCTGGAAACACCATATATTTT.

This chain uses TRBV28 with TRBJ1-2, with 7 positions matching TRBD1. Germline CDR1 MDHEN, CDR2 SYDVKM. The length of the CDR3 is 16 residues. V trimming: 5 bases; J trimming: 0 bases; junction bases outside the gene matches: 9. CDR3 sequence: CASSPRSGTANYGYTF. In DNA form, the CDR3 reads TGTGCCAGCAGTCCCCGTTCCGGGACAGCTAACTATGGCTACACCTTC.

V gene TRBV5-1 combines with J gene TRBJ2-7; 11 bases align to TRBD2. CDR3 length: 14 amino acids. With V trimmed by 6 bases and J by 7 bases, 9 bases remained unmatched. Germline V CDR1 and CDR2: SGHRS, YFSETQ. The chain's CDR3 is CASTLLAGAREQYF. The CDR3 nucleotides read TGCGCCAGCACCTTACTAGCGGGAGCTCGGGAGCAGTACTTC.

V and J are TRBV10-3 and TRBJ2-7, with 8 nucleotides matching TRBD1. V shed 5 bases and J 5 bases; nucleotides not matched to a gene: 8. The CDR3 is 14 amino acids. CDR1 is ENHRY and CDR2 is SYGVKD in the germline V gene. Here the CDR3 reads CAISLRQGQHEQYF. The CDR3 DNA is TGTGCCATCAGTCTAAGACAGGGGCAGCACGAGCAGTACTTC.

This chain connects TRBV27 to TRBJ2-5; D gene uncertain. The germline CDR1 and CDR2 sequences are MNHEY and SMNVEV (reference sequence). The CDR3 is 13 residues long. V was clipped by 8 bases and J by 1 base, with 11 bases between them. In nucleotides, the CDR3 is TGTGCCAGCTCCCGACGCCCCCAAGAGACCCAGTACTTC. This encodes CASSRRPQETQYF.

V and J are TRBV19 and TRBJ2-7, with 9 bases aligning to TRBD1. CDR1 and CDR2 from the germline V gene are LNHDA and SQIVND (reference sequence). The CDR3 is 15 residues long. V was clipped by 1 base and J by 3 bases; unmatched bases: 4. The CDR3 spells CASSIASGQGYEQYF. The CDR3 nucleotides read TGTGCCAGTAGTATAGCGTCGGGACAGGGCTACGAGCAGTACTTC.

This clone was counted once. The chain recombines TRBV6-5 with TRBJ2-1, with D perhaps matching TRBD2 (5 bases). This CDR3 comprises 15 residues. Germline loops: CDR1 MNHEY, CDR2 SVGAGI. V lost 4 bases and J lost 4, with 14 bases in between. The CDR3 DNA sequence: TGTGCCAGCAGTTTAGGTAGTAGCGCTTACAATGAGCAGTTCTTC. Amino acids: CASSLGSSAYNEQFF.

CDR3 DNA sequence: TGTGCCAGCAGTTTATCTTACAATGAGCAGTTCTTC. Its protein is CASSLSYNEQFF. This sequence joins TRBV6-2 or TRBV6-3 and TRBJ2-1; the D is unclear. Germline V gives CDR1 MNHEY, CDR2 SVGEGT. The V gene lost 4 bases and the J gene lost 4 bases, with 5 bases spanning the gap. The CDR3 runs to 12 residues.